This T cell receptor beta chain stems from a study of shared clonotypes between healthy human individuals. Study-wide results and caveats: Deeper or shallower sequencing was expected to change how clonotypes are shared among donors.

As for this clone: Its antigen is not known.

Looked up from germline, CDR1 is SGHRS and CDR2 is YFSETQ. The CDR3 runs to 15 residues. V lost 2 bases to trimming and J lost 8 bases; unmatched junction nucleotides: 8. The authors sequenced unsorted PBMC DNA on ten immunoSEQ deep assay plates. The method was immunoSEQ multiplex PCR; TCRdb's version includes in-frame clones alone and lacks a portion of them. The sample carries 490,000 or so clones, around 80% recorded once. The chain has TRBV5-1 and TRBJ2-1; 9 bases agree with TRBD1. The clonotype was recovered from a woman aged 40 to 50 in good health. Some clones in this sample may be carry-over from other donors' samples. Sequencing was performed on PBMCs. CDR3 sequence: CASSFTGGEWDEQFF. In nucleotides, the CDR3 is TGCGCCAGCAGCTTTACAGGGGGCGAATGGGATGAGCAGTTCTTC.